This record looks at one T cell receptor beta chain sequence and its context. The antigen remains undetermined. Cultured CD4+ T cell DNA underwent sequencing with the Oncomine TCR Beta short-read assay. The source of extracted genomic DNA was cultured CD4+ T cells. TCRdb ran MiXCR on the PCR reads and lists one entry per CDR3 protein. The sample yields 8,000 to 10,000 distinct CDR3 sequences, approximately 35% seen once. This specimen belongs to a study of vaccination and CD4 T cells after COVID-19. Treatment in this sample: roughly ten-day PBMC culture with coronavirus spike peptide pools or control peptides (ViraFEST assay). Those CD4+ T cells from the unexposed donor predate the COVID-19 pandemic (2011-2018). The trim removed 4 bases at V and 6 bases at J, leaving 10 bases unmatched. The CDR3 is 15 amino acids. The germline V gene encodes CDR1 SGHRS and CDR2 YFSETQ.

The V gene is TRBV5-1, the J gene TRBJ1-1; 9 bases line up with TRBD1. The sequencing input was CD4+ T cells from blood, cultured in vitro. This TCR derives from a human donor in good health. The CDR3 here is CASSPRTGEVAEAFF. The CDR3 coding sequence is TGCGCCAGCAGCCCCCGGACAGGGGAGGTGGCTGAAGCTTTCTTT.